Sequencing of this T cell receptor (beta chain) was carried out in a study of spatial heterogeneity in lung cancer. Study background: More beta-chain than alpha-chain sequences were consistently detected. For the average unique TCR and UMI combination, more than nine occurrences appeared in raw reads.

Germline CDR1 SNHLY, CDR2 FYNNEI. The CDR3 has 14 amino acids. J gave up 5 bases and V 6 bases, and 2 bases lay outside the gene matches. Time point given: sample taken at primary tumor resection. Sequencing covered unsorted whole RNA taken from tumor, nontumor lung or frozen PBMC. This clonotype was seen at least ten times. TCRdb processed the 5' RACE reads anew with MiXCR; each CDR3 protein has one entry. This sample carries some 20,000 distinct CDR3 sequences, around 3.2% of them seen once, and the ten largest clones take less than 35%. The specimen was PBMCs, collected at surgery. The receptor was derived from a female donor with early-stage non-small cell lung cancer. The chain joins TRBV2 to TRBJ2-2, with TRBD1 identical over 11 bases. For the CDR3, the DNA is TGTGCCAGCAGAGGGACAGGGGGAACCGGGGAGCTGTTTTTT. This codes for CASRGTGGTGELFF. Full variable domain (remainder filled in from reference TRBV2 and TRBJ2-2): EPEVTQTPSHQVTQMGQEVILRCVPISNHLYFYWYRQILGQKVEFLVSFYNNEISEKSEIFDDQFSVERPDGSNFTLKIRSTKLEDSAMYFCASRGTGGTGELFFGEGSRLTVL.